This T cell receptor (beta chain) originates from a study of T cell responses to AZD1222 COVID-19 vaccine. With regard to this clone: Its antigen is undetermined.

Measured with immunoSEQ multiplex PCR; TCRdb has only the in-frame clones, and not every one. The repertoire consists of some 94,000 clones, with around 90% occurring once and the leading ten covering about 5%. Trimming cost V 8 bases and J 0 bases; bases outside gene matches: 5. The CDR3 has 15 amino acids. Looked up from germline, CDR1 is LNHDA and CDR2 is SQIVND (reference sequence). Whole-study results and caveats: Spike-specific TCR depth and breadth grew after two AZD1222 doses. Reports say nearly half of spike-specific TCRs go after unmutated variant regions. Donors in the cohort were predominantly white British and more often female, and clonal diversity was possibly underestimated.

Source: peripheral blood, taken 28 days after the second AZD1222 dose. The sequence derives from an adult who received the AZD1222 COVID-19 vaccine. The gene calls are TRBV19 and TRBJ2-2; TRBD2 matches 8 bases. CDR3 coding DNA: TGTGCCAGTGGGAAGGGACTAGCGAACACCGGGGAGCTGTTTTTT. Its protein product is CASGKGLANTGELFF.